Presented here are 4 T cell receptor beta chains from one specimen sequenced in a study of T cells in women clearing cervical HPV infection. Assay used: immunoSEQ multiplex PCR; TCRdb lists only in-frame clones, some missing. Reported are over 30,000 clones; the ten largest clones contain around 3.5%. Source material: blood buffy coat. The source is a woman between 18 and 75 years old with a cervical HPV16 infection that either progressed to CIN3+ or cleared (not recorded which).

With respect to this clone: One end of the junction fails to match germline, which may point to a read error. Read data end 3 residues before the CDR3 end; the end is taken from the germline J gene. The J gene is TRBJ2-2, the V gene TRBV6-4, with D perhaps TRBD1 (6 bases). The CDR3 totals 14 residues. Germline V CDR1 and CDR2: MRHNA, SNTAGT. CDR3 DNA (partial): TGTGCCAGCAGTGAAACAGGGAACGCCGGGGAG. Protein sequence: CASSETGNAGE. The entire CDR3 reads CASSETGNAGELFF.

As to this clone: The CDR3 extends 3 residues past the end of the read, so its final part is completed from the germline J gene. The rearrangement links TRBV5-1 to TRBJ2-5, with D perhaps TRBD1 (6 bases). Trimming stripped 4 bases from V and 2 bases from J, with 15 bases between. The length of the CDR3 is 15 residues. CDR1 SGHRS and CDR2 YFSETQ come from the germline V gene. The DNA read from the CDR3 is TGCGCCAGCAGCCAAACGGGACAACTACAAGAGACC. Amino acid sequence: CASSQTGQLQET. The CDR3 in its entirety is CASSQTGQLQETQYF.

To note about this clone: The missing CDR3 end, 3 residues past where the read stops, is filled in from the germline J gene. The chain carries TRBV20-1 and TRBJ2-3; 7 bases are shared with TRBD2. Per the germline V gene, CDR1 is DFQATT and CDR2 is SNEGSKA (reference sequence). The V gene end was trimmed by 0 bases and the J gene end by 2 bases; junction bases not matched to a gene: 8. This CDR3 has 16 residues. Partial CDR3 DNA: TGCAGTGCTAGAGACGTCCTCCTAGCGGTCACAGATACG. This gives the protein CSARDVLLAVTDT. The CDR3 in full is CSARDVLLAVTDTQYF.

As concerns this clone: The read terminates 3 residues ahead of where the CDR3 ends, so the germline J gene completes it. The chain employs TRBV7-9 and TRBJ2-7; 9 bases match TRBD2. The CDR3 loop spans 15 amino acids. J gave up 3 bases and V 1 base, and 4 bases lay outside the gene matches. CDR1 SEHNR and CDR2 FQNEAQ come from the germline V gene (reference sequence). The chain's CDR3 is CASSLVSGRIYEQYF. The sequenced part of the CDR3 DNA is TGTGCCAGCAGCTTAGTTAGCGGGAGAATCTACGAG.